This TCR beta chain was captured in a study of control samples from healthy donors and cancer patients. The data were produced by immunoSEQ multiplex PCR, yet TCRdb's version contains in-frame clones alone and is incomplete. The profile shows roughly 20,000 clones, approximately 78% of them singletons. This clone was observed a single time. The sequenced sample was PBMCs. The clonotype originates from a man older than 75 with head and neck cancer.

CDR3 sequence reads: CASSGVSPIHSDNEQFF. CDR3 sequence (DNA): TGTGCCAGCAGCGGGGTCAGTCCCATTCATTCCGACAATGAGCAGTTCTTC. V is TRBV3-1 (or the pseudogene TRBV3-2) and J is TRBJ2-1; D call uncertain. CDR1 is LGHDT, CDR2 YNNKEL, per germline (reference sequence). Trimming stripped 5 bases from V and 5 bases from J, with 22 bases between. This CDR3 is built from 17 residues.